Following are 9 T cell receptor beta chains from one sample sequenced in a study of cytomegalovirus exposure and HLA in healthy donors. Some clones are missing from TCRdb's copy, which holds only in-frame ones; the method was immunoSEQ multiplex PCR. The sample includes 150,000 to 200,000 clones, over 80% of them seen just once. The sequencing sample was made of PBMCs. The receptors shown here come from a man aged 25-40 years in good health and CMV-seropositive.

The chain recombines TRBV7-9 with TRBJ1-5; a possible D gene is TRBD1 (6 bases). Germline V gene data show CDR1 as SEHNR and CDR2 as FQNEAQ (reference sequence). The V end lost 4 bases, the J end lost 5 bases, and 12 bases lay between the germline ends. The CDR3 spans 14 residues. In DNA, the CDR3 is TGTGCCAGCAGCTCGCGGGGGGGCGATCAGCCCCAGCATTTT. Its protein is CASSSRGGDQPQHF.

The chain joins TRBV6-5 to TRBJ1-5; 7 nucleotides agree with TRBD1. Trimming at V came to 4 bases and at J to 7 bases, leaving 4 bases not matched to a gene. Germline values: CDR1 MNHEY, CDR2 SVGAGI. The CDR3 totals 13 residues. This CDR3 reads CASSWQGGQPQHF. CDR3 nucleotides: TGTGCCAGCAGTTGGCAGGGGGGACAGCCCCAGCATTTT.

The J gene is TRBJ1-1, the V gene TRBV7-6; the match to TRBD1 covers 12 bases. The germline V gene encodes CDR1 SGHVS and CDR2 FNYEAQ. Trimming cost V 1 base and J 0 bases; bases outside gene matches: 6. This CDR3 region has 18 residues. In nucleotides, the CDR3 is TGTGCCAGCAGCTTAGAGGGGACAGGGGGCGCCATGAACACTGAAGCTTTCTTT. Protein sequence: CASSLEGTGGAMNTEAFF. The entire variable domain, with the rest obtained from reference TRBV7-6 and TRBJ1-1, is as follows: GAGVSQSPRYKVTKRGQDVALRCDPISGHVSLYWYRQALGQGPEFLTYFNYEAQQDKSGLPNDRFSAERPEGSISTLTIQRTEQRDSAMYRCASSLEGTGGAMNTEAFFGQGTRLTVV.

The chain couples TRBV5-1 to TRBJ2-1; D is uncertain. V was pared by 1 base and J by 2 bases, with 7 bases between. This CDR3 has 14 residues. Germline-derived CDR1 and CDR2 are SGHRS and YFSETQ. This chain's CDR3 is CASSLPKTYNEQFF. The CDR3 DNA follows: TGCGCCAGCAGCTTGCCTAAGACCTACAATGAGCAGTTCTTC.

This chain connects TRBV13 to TRBJ2-2; perhaps TRBD1 as D (5 bases). Germline V gene sequence: CDR1 PRHDT, CDR2 FYEKMQ (reference sequence). Between the trimmed V and J ends, which lost 5 bases and 7 bases, there was a span of 17 bases. There are 15 residues in the CDR3. CDR3: CASSQGRETVGELFF. The CDR3 bases are TGTGCCAGCAGCCAGGGCAGGGAAACGGTCGGGGAGCTGTTTTTT.

V is TRBV5-8 and J is TRBJ1-5, with TRBD1 identical over 7 bases. After removal of 4 bases from V and 4 bases from J, the junction contained 8 bases not matched to a gene. Germline V CDR1 and CDR2: SGHTS, YDEGEE. The CDR3 has 15 residues. The CDR3 sequence: CASSPGTAKNQPQHF. CDR3 sequence (DNA): TGTGCCAGCAGCCCCGGGACAGCGAAAAATCAGCCCCAGCATTTT.

This clone was picked up one time. The chain combines TRBV7-6 with TRBJ1-5; D remains unclear. Germline CDR1 SGHVS, CDR2 FNYEAQ. The CDR3 has 14 amino acids. Trimming pared 2 bases from V and 1 base from J, leaving 6 bases between. The CDR3 reads CASSLFSSNQPQHF. Written as DNA, the CDR3 is TGTGCCAGCAGCTTATTCTCGAGCAATCAGCCCCAGCATTTT.

The CDR3 is CASSRQWTGGTEAFF. CDR3 bases: TGTGCCAGCAGCCGCCAATGGACAGGGGGAACTGAAGCTTTCTTT. V is TRBV7-2 and J is TRBJ1-1, with TRBD1 matching over 10 bases. With V trimmed by 5 bases and J by 5 bases, 8 bases remained unmatched. From germline, CDR1 is SGHTA and CDR2 FQGNSA. The CDR3 extends over 15 amino acids.

This sequence joins TRBV19 and TRBJ1-5; 10 bases map to TRBD1. Trimming took 6 bases from V and 8 from J; bases not matched to a gene: 7. Germline CDR1 is LNHDA and CDR2 is SQIVND (reference sequence). This CDR3 comprises 14 residues. This CDR3 is CASRKDRGMKPQHF. CDR3 bases: TGTGCCAGTAGGAAGGACAGGGGGATGAAGCCCCAGCATTTT.